This T cell receptor beta chain was documented in a study of shared clonotypes between healthy human individuals (dated by TCRdb to 2020 to 2022). For context, the study as a whole: Three men and a couple of women, aged 18 to 49 years, made up the cohort. For each donor, CD4 naive and CD4 memory were each given three plates, CD8 naive was given two plates, and CD8 memory was given one plate. The study deeply sequenced blood TCR repertoires of several healthy adults to estimate repertoire size and the extent of clonotype sharing between individuals. Libraries were prepared and TCR repertoires were sequenced by different laboratories using diverse techniques, in order to increase sequencing depth and limit assay-specific biases. Between about 0.9 and 10 billion PBMCs per donor were obtained by leukapheresis. General study outcomes and caveats: Because the study included only a small number of donors, the genetic and exposure-history diversity represented was limited. Sampling was restricted to blood, and TCR repertoires in tissue are likely to differ from TCR repertoires in blood. Rarefaction of sorted-subset datasets indicated incomplete sequencing despite the large sequencing depth. Naive subsets generally had larger estimated clonotype richness than memory subsets. Compared with non-shared clonotypes, clonotypes shared by all four sorted-subset donors had higher generation probabilities. Sharing across a few donors was observed for 5% to 6.5% of naive CD4, under 4% of naive CD8, 2% to 2.5% of memory CD4, and 0.4% of memory CD8 clonotypes. Pairwise subsampling led to the expectation that sequencing depth would affect the degree of clonotype sharing among donors.

Using the deep immunoSEQ assay, multiplex PCR amplified TCR CDR3 regions from genomic DNA. For each cell subset, the extracted genomic DNA was distributed evenly across all wells of several immunoSEQ 96-well plates, and each plate served as one replicate. For sorted subsets, each replicate PCR was loaded with about 200 ng genomic DNA, equivalent to 25,000 to 35,000 T cell genomes. The purified libraries were quantified using a Qubit 3.0 fluorometer, sized with a Bioanalyzer 2100, and then quantified again using the KAPA Library Quantification kit. A separate single-read 150-cycle Illumina NextSeq 550 flow cell was used to sequence each immunoSEQ 96-well plate. In the paper's pipeline: The immunoSEQ output contained only junctional sequences without quality scores, so filtering could not match that applied to full-length reads. Sequences were annotated with PyIR, a Python wrapper for IgBLAST v1.9, and V/J genes and CDR3 were assigned using IMGT germline references. Reads with weak V/J assignments (E-value above 1e-6), missing CDR3, stop codons, out-of-frame junctions, or ambiguous translated residues were removed. V3J clonotypes were defined as sequences sharing the same inferred V gene, J gene, and CDR3 amino acid sequence. The percentage overlap between two repertoires was calculated by dividing the number of shared unique clonotypes by the size of the smaller repertoire. RTK rarefaction, the Chao1 estimator, and Recon v2.1 estimates of unobserved clonotypes were used to assess repertoire richness. Generation probabilities for all TCRbeta clonotypes obtained by the gDNA method from several donors were computed using OLGA. In TCRdb, the immuneACCESS table is reduced to in-frame sequences with V and J assigned. These tables do not hold every clone; where another copy was compared, an unresolved V gene accounts for under half, and the others remain unexplained. The V and J calls and the clone size are those of that table, but D and trimming were determined from the DNA. The sample table lists roughly 2.1 million clones, just over 90% of them with a count of one. The ten most abundant clones make up 1.5% to 2% of the sample.

CD8 naive samples were obtained by positive selection for CCR7 among CD45RO-negative cells, yielding a CD45RA+CCR7+ population from which TemRA cells were excluded. The donors were healthy, HIV-negative adults with no recently reported acute infections or vaccinations. Every donor was a Caucasian adult residing in Nashville, Tennessee, USA. After blood collection by leukapheresis, PBMCs were isolated using Ficoll-Histopaque density gradient centrifugation and then cryopreserved in the vapor phase of liquid nitrogen. Analytical flow cytometry was used to check the purity and quantity of each magnetically sorted T cell population. From each sorted fraction, genomic DNA was isolated and quantified by UV absorbance on a Nanodrop 2000c. The CDR3, cysteine through phenylalanine, is 15 amino acids long. Here the CDR3 DNA is all that survives: 45 bases in frame from base 1. Based on the germline V gene (reference sequence), the CDR1 and CDR2 sequences are PRHDT and FYEKMQ. V gives up 1 base and J gives up 5 bases, and the segment between their germline ends measures 15 bases.

As regards this clone: The antigen it binds to is not known. Base qualities are not recorded, but no much larger clone differs from it by a single base.

The rearranged segments are TRBV13 and TRBJ2-7; the D region possibly corresponds to TRBD2 (5 bases align). Sequencing was done on a sample of naive CD8+ T cells from PBMCs. The intended sense of this specimen's cell subset or site label: CD45RA+CCR7+. The TCR comes from a man aged 18 to 30 in good health. Some clones in this sample may be carry-over from other donors' samples. The nucleotides are TGTGCCAGCAGCTTAGTCCCTCTTGGAGCGGACGAGCAGTACTTC. It is translated as CASSLVPLGADEQYF.